This T cell receptor beta chain was observed in a study of control samples from healthy donors and cancer patients. The repertoire was sequenced with immunoSEQ multiplex PCR; TCRdb's copy has only in-frame clones and lacks some. Found here are some 44,000 clones, roughly 77% of them singletons; the top ten hold roughly 18%. Sequenced: formalin-fixed, paraffin-embedded tissue. This receptor was identified in a male donor with melanoma.

CDR3 nucleotides: TGTGCCAGCAGTCCTGAGGGGTACAGCAATCAGCCCCAGCATTTT. Translated: CASSPEGYSNQPQHF. V usage is TRBV6-6 and J usage is TRBJ1-5; perhaps TRBD1 as D (5 bases). Germline V gene data show CDR1 as MNHNY and CDR2 as SVGAGI (reference sequence). CDR3 size: 15 residues. The V end lost 5 bases, the J end lost 1 base, and 12 bases lay between the germline ends.